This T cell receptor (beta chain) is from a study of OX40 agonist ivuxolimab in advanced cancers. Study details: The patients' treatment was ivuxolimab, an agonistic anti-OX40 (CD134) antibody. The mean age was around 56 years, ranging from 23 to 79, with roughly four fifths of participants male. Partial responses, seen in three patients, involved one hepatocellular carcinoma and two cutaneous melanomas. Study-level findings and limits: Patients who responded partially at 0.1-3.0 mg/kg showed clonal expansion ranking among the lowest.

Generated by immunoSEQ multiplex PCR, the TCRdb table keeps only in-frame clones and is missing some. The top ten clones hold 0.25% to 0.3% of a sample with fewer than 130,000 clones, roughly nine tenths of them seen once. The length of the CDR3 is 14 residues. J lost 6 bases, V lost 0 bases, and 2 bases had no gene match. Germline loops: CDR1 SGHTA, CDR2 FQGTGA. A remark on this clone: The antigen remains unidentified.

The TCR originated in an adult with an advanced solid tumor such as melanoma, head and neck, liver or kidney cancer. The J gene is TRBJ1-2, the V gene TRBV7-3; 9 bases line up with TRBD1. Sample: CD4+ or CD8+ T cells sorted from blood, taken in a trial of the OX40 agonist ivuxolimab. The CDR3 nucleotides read TGTGCCAGCAGCTTAACAAGGACAGGGGATGGCTACACCTTC. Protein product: CASSLTRTGDGYTF.